This TCR beta chain was captured in a study of a mutant IDH1 vaccine in newly diagnosed glioma. Repertoires were generated with immunoSEQ multiplex PCR, while TCRdb's copy carries only in-frame clones and drops some. The sample contains approximately 37,000 clones, 56% of which appear only once. Time point indicated: week 5, during vaccination. Doses consisted of 300 ug of mutant IDH1 20-mer peptide each, paired with topical imiquimod. About this clone itself: Its antigen is unknown.

CDR1 SGHRS and CDR2 YFSETQ come from the germline V gene. Germline trimming cut 0 bases from V and 9 bases from J; bases unmatched to any gene: 9. The CDR3 is 16 residues long. The rearrangement links TRBV5-1 to TRBJ2-1; 10 nucleotides line up with TRBD2. The clonotype originates from a woman aged 18-29 years with glioma. This specimen was PBMCs, taken from a glioma patient whose treatment included an IDH1 peptide vaccine. CDR3 nucleotide sequence: TGCGCCAGCAGCTTGGCCCCTAGCGGGAGTCTGCGTGAGCAGTTCTTC. It codes for CASSLAPSGSLREQFF. Based on the CDR3 plus reference TRBV5-1 and TRBJ2-1, the full variable domain is KAGVTQTPRYLIKTRGQQVTLSCSPISGHRSVSWYQQTPGQGLQFLFEYFSETQRNKGNFPGRFSGRQFSNSRSEMNVSTLELGDSALYLCASSLAPSGSLREQFFGPGTRLTVL.